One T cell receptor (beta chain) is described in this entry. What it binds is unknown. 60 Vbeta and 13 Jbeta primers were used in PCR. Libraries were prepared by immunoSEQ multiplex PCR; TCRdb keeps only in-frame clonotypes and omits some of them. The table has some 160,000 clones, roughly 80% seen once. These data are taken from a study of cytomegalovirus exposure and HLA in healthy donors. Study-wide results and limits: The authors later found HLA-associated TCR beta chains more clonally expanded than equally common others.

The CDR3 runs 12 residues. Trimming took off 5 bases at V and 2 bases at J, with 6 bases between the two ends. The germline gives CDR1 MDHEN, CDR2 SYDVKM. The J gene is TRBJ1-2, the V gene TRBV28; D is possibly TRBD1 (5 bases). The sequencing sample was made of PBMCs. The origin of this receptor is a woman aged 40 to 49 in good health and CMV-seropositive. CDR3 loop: CASSQGNYGYTF. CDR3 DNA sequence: TGTGCCAGCAGTCAGGGAAACTATGGCTACACCTTC.